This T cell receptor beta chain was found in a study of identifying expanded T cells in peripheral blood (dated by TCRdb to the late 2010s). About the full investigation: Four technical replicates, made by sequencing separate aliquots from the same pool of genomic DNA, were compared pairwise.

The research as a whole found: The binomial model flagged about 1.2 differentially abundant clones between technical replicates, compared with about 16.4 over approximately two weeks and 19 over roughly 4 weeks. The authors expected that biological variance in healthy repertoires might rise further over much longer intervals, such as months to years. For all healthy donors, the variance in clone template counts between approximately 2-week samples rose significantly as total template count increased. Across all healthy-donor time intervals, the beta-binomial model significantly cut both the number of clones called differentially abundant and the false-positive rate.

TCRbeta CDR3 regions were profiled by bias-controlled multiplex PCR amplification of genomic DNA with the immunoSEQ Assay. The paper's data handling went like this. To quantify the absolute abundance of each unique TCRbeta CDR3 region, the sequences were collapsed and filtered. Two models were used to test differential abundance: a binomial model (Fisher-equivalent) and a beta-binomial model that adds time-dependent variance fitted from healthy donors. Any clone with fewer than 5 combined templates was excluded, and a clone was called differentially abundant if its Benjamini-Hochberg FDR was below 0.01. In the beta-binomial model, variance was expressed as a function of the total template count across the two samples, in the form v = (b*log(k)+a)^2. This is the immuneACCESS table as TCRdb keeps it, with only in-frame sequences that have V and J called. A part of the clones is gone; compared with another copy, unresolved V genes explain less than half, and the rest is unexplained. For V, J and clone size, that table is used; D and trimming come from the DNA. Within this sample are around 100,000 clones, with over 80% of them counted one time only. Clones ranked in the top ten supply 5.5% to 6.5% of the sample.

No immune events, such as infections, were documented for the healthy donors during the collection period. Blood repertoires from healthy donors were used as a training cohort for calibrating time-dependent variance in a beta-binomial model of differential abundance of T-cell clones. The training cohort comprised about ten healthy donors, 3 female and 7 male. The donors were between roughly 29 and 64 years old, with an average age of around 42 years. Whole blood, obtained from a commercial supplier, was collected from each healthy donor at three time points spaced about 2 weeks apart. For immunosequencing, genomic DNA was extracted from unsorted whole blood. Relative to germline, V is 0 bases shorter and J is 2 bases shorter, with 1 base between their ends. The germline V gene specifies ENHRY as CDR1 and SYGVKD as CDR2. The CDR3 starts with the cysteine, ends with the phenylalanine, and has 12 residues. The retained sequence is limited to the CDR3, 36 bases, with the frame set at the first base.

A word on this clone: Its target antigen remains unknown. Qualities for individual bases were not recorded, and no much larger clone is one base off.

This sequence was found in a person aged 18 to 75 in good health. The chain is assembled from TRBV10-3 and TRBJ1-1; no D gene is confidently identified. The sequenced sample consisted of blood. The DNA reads TGTGCCATCAGTGAGTCAAACACTGAAGCTTTCTTT. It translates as CAISESNTEAFF.